Shown below are 32 T cell receptor beta chains from a single sample sequenced in a study of identical twins. One entry per CDR3 protein results from TCRdb running MiXCR on the 5' RACE reads. The sample carries about 470,000 distinct CDR3 sequences, roughly a quarter recorded once. These data were also reused for a study on T cells expressing NK-cell markers.

The sample comprised CD4+ T cells sorted from blood. These receptor sequences come from a woman under 30 in good health.

The V gene is TRBV3-1, the J gene TRBJ2-7; D remains unclear. Germline V gene sequence: CDR1 LGHDT, CDR2 YNNKEL (reference sequence). This CDR3 is 13 amino acids long. V was pared by 1 base and J by 7 bases, with 11 bases between. CDR3 loop: CASSQGAHWEQYF. CDR3 nucleotides: TGTGCCAGCAGCCAAGGCGCTCATTGGGAGCAGTACTTC.

This clonotype was picked up a small number of times. V gene TRBV4-3 combines with J gene TRBJ2-5; TRBD2 matches 8 bases. With 1 base clipped from V and 5 bases from J, the junction kept 9 bases outside the gene matches. The CDR3 runs to 16 residues. Germline-derived CDR1 and CDR2 are LGHNA and YSLEER. Here the CDR3 DNA reads TGCGCCAGCAGCCAAGTTCGGAGCGGGAGACCGGAGACCCAGTACTTC. It yields the protein CASSQVRSGRPETQYF.

The chain has TRBV7-6 and TRBJ2-3, with a weak D call TRBD1 (6 bases). Germline-derived CDR1 and CDR2 are SGHVS and FNYEAQ. With 4 bases removed from V and 3 bases from J, the gap between germline ends came to 17 bases. CDR3 length equals 16 residues. CDR3 coding DNA: TGTGCCAGCAGCTCCGCTTTCCGGGACATTACAGATACGCAGTATTTT. As protein: CASSSAFRDITDTQYF.

The table lists this clonotype with a few counts. The J gene is TRBJ1-1, the V gene TRBV20-1, with 8 bases fitting TRBD1. The CDR3 extends over 18 amino acids. CDR1 is DFQATT and CDR2 is SNEGSKA in the germline V gene (reference sequence). The ends lost 0 bases at V and 0 bases at J; junction bases unmatched: 12. The CDR3: CSARDSERTGTMNTEAFF. The DNA of the CDR3 is TGCAGTGCTAGAGATAGTGAGAGGACAGGGACCATGAACACTGAAGCTTTCTTT.

The genes are TRBV30 and TRBJ2-3, with D possibly matching TRBD2 (5 bases). Trimming removed 8 bases from V and 3 bases from J, with 18 bases in between. CDR3 length: 14 residues. Germline lookup yields CDR1 GTSNPN and CDR2 SVGIG (reference sequence). This chain's CDR3 is CAGGSLRRTDTQYF. CDR3 bases: TGTGCCGGCGGGTCCCTCCGGCGGACAGATACGCAGTATTTT.

This clonotype occurred many times. The J gene is TRBJ1-1, the V gene TRBV12-3 or TRBV12-4, with D maybe TRBD1 (5 bases). Between the trimmed V and J ends, which lost 6 bases and 2 bases, there was a span of 16 bases. The CDR3 is 15 amino acids. As DNA, the CDR3 is TGTGCCAGCAGGAGTAGTAGGGGATCTAACACTGAAGCTTTCTTT. Residues: CASRSSRGSNTEAFF.

This clonotype was seen a few times. This chain connects TRBV6-2 or TRBV6-3 to TRBJ2-3; 12 positions match TRBD2. Germline-derived CDR1 and CDR2 are MNHEY and SVGEGT. The J segment lost 0 bases and the V segment lost 0 bases, leaving 4 bases of the junction unmatched. The CDR3 length is 18 residues. DNA of the CDR3: TGTGCCAGCAGTTACTCGTTTGGGACTAGCGGGAGCACAGATACGCAGTATTTT. This codes for CASSYSFGTSGSTDTQYF.

This chain connects TRBV11-2 to TRBJ2-1, with 14 bases identical to TRBD2. Germline V gene lookup returns CDR1 SGHAT and CDR2 FQNNGV. The CDR3 runs to 19 residues. With V trimmed by 5 bases and J by 2 bases, 11 bases remained unmatched. The CDR3 nucleotides read TGTGCCAGCAGCACGTGGCCGACTAGCGGGGGGGGTACCTACAATGAGCAGTTCTTC. Its protein product is CASSTWPTSGGGTYNEQFF.

The sample holds a few counts of this clonotype. The chain is built from TRBV7-2 and TRBJ2-5, with D tentatively TRBD2 (5 bases). Germline CDR1 is SGHTA and CDR2 is FQGNSA. The CDR3 is 13 amino acids. V lost 5 bases, J lost 4 bases, and 11 bases lay in between. Written as DNA, the CDR3 is TGTGCCAGCAGCCTGGACTGGGGAGAGACCCAGTACTTC. The encoded protein is CASSLDWGETQYF. Combining the CDR3 with reference TRBV7-2 and TRBJ2-5 gives the whole variable domain GAGVSQSPSNKVTEKGKDVELRCDPISGHTALYWYRQSLGQGLEFLIYFQGNSAPDKSGLPSDRFSAERTGGSVSTLTIQRTQQEDSAVYLCASSLDWGETQYFGPGTRLLVL.

The V and J genes are TRBV20-1 and TRBJ2-1; 12 bases map to TRBD2. Losses at the gene ends were 7 bases for V and 8 bases for J; bases not matched to a gene: 15. Germline values: CDR1 DFQATT, CDR2 SNEGSKA (reference sequence). This CDR3 is built from 16 residues. CDR3 amino acids: CSVREIGLAGTDEQFF. CDR3 bases: TGCAGTGTTAGGGAGATCGGACTAGCGGGAACGGATGAGCAGTTCTTC.

The gene calls are TRBV5-1 and TRBJ2-5; D is ambiguous. This CDR3 spans 13 amino acids. In germline, CDR1 is SGHRS, CDR2 YFSETQ. Trimming left V 6 bases short and J 0 bases short, with 9 bases between. The CDR3 sequence: CASNNGHQETQYF. The CDR3 DNA reads as TGCGCCAGCAACAATGGCCACCAAGAGACCCAGTACTTC.

The gene calls are TRBV20-1 and TRBJ1-3; no reliable D call. Germline-derived CDR1 and CDR2 are DFQATT and SNEGSKA (reference sequence). This CDR3 has 13 amino acids. The V end was cut by 0 bases, the J end by 8 bases, with 11 bases between. For the CDR3, the DNA is TGCAGTGCTAGAGATCCCAACGTGTACACCATATATTTT. As protein: CSARDPNVYTIYF.

This chain connects TRBV16 to TRBJ1-2, with a weak D call TRBD1 (5 bases). Germline loops: CDR1 KGHSY, CDR2 FQNENV. The CDR3 runs 12 residues. Trimming left V 1 base short and J 8 bases short, with 8 bases between. For the CDR3, the DNA is TGTGCCAGCAGCCAATGGGGGTCAGGCTACACCTTC. Protein: CASSQWGSGYTF. Full variable domain (missing parts from reference TRBV16 and TRBJ1-2): GEEVAQTPKHLVRGEGQKAKLYCAPIKGHSYVFWYQQVLKNEFKFLISFQNENVFDETGMPKERFSAKCLPNSPCSLEIQATKLEDSAVYFCASSQWGSGYTFGSGTRLTVV.

This clonotype has a handful of counts. The chain links TRBV27 to TRBJ2-3, with 8 bases lining up with TRBD1. The germline CDR1 and CDR2 sequences are MNHEY and SMNVEV (reference sequence). The CDR3 covers 15 residues. J gave up 0 bases and V 6 bases, and 5 bases lay outside the gene matches. CDR3 sequence: CASRPTGVSTDTQYF. In DNA form, the CDR3 reads TGTGCCAGCAGGCCGACAGGGGTTAGCACAGATACGCAGTATTTT.

The rearrangement joins TRBV15 to TRBJ2-2, with TRBD1 as a possible D gene (6 bases). Germline V gives CDR1 LNHNV, CDR2 YYDKDF (reference sequence). The CDR3 runs to 14 residues. The V gene lost 3 bases and the J gene lost 3 bases, with 8 bases spanning the gap. The CDR3 protein is CATSSQGYTGELFF. The CDR3 DNA is TGTGCCACCAGCAGTCAGGGGTACACCGGGGAGCTGTTTTTT.

The chain uses TRBV20-1 and TRBJ2-4; 11 nucleotides match TRBD1. Germline CDR1 reads DFQATT; CDR2 reads SNEGSKA (reference sequence). CDR3 length equals 13 residues. J was trimmed by 6 bases and V by 6 bases; bases with no gene match: 4. Written as DNA, the CDR3 is TGCAGTGCCCCTGGGACAGGGGGAAACATTCAGTACTTC. As protein: CSAPGTGGNIQYF.

This chain connects TRBV3-1 to TRBJ2-2; 8 bases align to TRBD1. The CDR3 is 16 residues long. Germline V lookup: CDR1 LGHDT, CDR2 YNNKEL (reference sequence). V trimming: 3 bases; J trimming: 1 base; junction bases outside the gene matches: 4. The CDR3, as DNA: TGTGCCAGCAGCCAGGCCGGGACAGGGAACACCGGGGAGCTGTTTTTT. It codes for CASSQAGTGNTGELFF.

This clonotype was recorded a few times. The chain joins TRBV29-1 to TRBJ2-3, with TRBD2 identical over 10 bases. The germline gives CDR1 SQVTM, CDR2 ANQGSEA. The CDR3 runs 14 residues. Unmatched junction bases numbered 4, after V lost 3 bases and J lost 4 bases. The CDR3 sequence: CSVDALAGADTQYF. The DNA for the CDR3 is TGCAGCGTTGATGCGCTAGCGGGAGCAGATACGCAGTATTTT.

This clonotype showed up just a few times. V usage is TRBV25-1 and J usage is TRBJ1-1; D is undetermined. CDR1 is MGHDK and CDR2 is SYGVNS in the germline V gene. The V gene lost 3 bases and the J gene lost 0 bases, with 11 bases spanning the gap. The CDR3 loop spans 15 amino acids. The CDR3 sequence is CASSDSRRLNTEAFF. CDR3 DNA: TGTGCCAGCAGTGATTCTCGCCGACTGAACACTGAAGCTTTCTTT.

The V and J genes are TRBV7-2 and TRBJ2-2; D remains ambiguous. V gave up 1 base and J gave up 1 base, with 10 bases separating them. CDR3 size: 16 residues. Germline values: CDR1 SGHTA, CDR2 FQGNSA. CDR3 protein: CASSLGGFLNTGELFF. CDR3 nucleotide sequence: TGTGCCAGCAGCTTAGGTGGCTTTCTGAACACCGGGGAGCTGTTTTTT.

The genes are TRBV20-1 and TRBJ2-3; D gene unclear. Germline loops: CDR1 DFQATT, CDR2 SNEGSKA (reference sequence). The CDR3 extends over 12 amino acids. CDR3 protein: CRASRGTDTQYF. The CDR3 region has the DNA TGCAGAGCCTCAAGGGGCACAGATACGCAGTATTTT.

This clonotype has a handful of counts. This chain uses TRBV12-5 with TRBJ1-1; 12 bases line up with TRBD1. CDR1 is LGHNT, CDR2 FRNRAP, per germline. The CDR3 length is 15 residues. Trimming at V came to 4 bases and at J to 4 bases, leaving 4 bases not matched to a gene. The CDR3 coding sequence is TGTGCTAGTGGTTGGGGACAGGGGGCGGGCACTGAAGCTTTCTTT. Residues: CASGWGQGAGTEAFF.

This clonotype was seen more than once but under ten times. The chain couples TRBV5-5 to TRBJ2-7; D unclear. The CDR3 has 13 amino acids. V lost 4 bases to trimming and J lost 4 bases, with 12 bases between them. Germline-derived CDR1 and CDR2 are SGHKS and YYEKEE (reference sequence). CDR3 in DNA: TGTGCCAGCAGCGGTCTAGATCGATACGAGCAGTACTTC. Amino acids: CASSGLDRYEQYF. The full variable domain, in which reference TRBV5-5 and TRBJ2-7 provide the parts outside the CDR3, is DAGVTQSPTHLIKTRGQQVTLRCSPISGHKSVSWYQQVLGQGPQFIFQYYEKEERGRGNFPDRFSARQFPNYSSELNVNALLLGDSALYLCASSGLDRYEQYFGPGTRLTVT.

This clonotype came up a few times. This chain links TRBV4-1 with TRBJ2-3; D is unclear. V was pared by 0 bases and J by 2 bases, with 9 bases between. The CDR3 is 15 amino acids. From germline, CDR1 is MGHRA and CDR2 YSYEKL. As DNA, the CDR3 is TGCGCCAGCAGCCAAGATGAAGTGGACACAGATACGCAGTATTTT. Its protein is CASSQDEVDTDTQYF.

The genes are TRBV6-1 and TRBJ1-1; TRBD1 is a possible D gene (5 bases). The CDR3 is 14 amino acids. Germline V lookup: CDR1 MNHNS, CDR2 SASEGT. V gave up 7 bases and J gave up 5 bases, with 17 bases separating them. In DNA form, the CDR3 reads TGTGCCAGCACCCCCGGCGGGGGTATAACTGAAGCTTTCTTT. It is translated as CASTPGGGITEAFF.

The chain carries TRBV7-9 and TRBJ2-1, with TRBD1 as a possible D gene (6 bases). There are 14 residues in the CDR3. V lost 7 bases, J lost 0 bases, and 10 bases lay in between. Germline values: CDR1 SEHNR, CDR2 FQNEAQ (reference sequence). For the CDR3, the DNA is TGTGCCAGCAAGAGGGGGAGCTCCTACAATGAGCAGTTCTTC. This codes for CASKRGSSYNEQFF. The full variable domain, completed using reference TRBV7-9 and TRBJ2-1, is DTGVSQNPRHKITKRGQNVTFRCDPISEHNRLYWYRQTLGQGPEFLTYFQNEAQLEKSRLLSDRFSAERPKGSFSTLEIQRTEQGDSAMYLCASKRGSSYNEQFFGPGTRLTVL.

This chain uses TRBV20-1 with TRBJ2-1; D may be TRBD1 (5 bases). The CDR3 is 14 residues long. Deletions cut 0 bases from V and 10 bases from J, with 16 bases between. Germline CDR1 is DFQATT and CDR2 is SNEGSKA (reference sequence). CDR3 in DNA: TGCAGTGCTAGAGATGGCCGGACACAGGACGAGCAGTTCTTC. This codes for CSARDGRTQDEQFF.

This clonotype was detected a few times. J is TRBJ2-1 and V is TRBV18, with TRBD2 matching over 12 bases. Unmatched junction bases numbered 5, after V lost 3 bases and J lost 8 bases. Germline V gene lookup returns CDR1 KGHSH and CDR2 LQKENI. CDR3 length equals 15 residues. The CDR3 DNA is TGTGCCAGCTCACCCGGACTAGCGGGGAGTTATGAGCAGTTCTTC. Its protein product is CASSPGLAGSYEQFF.

J is TRBJ2-5 and V is TRBV29-1; TRBD1 agrees at 9 bases. CDR3 length: 14 amino acids. Germline V gene sequence: CDR1 SQVTM, CDR2 ANQGSEA. V lost 2 bases and J lost 5; bases outside the gene matches: 6. CDR3: CSVELGQGGETQYF. CDR3 nucleotides: TGCAGCGTTGAATTGGGACAGGGAGGGGAGACCCAGTACTTC. Based on the CDR3 plus reference TRBV29-1 and TRBJ2-5, the full variable domain is SAVISQKPSRDICQRGTSLTIQCQVDSQVTMMFWYRQQPGQSLTLIATANQGSEATYESGFVIDKFPISRPNLTFSTLTVSNMSPEDSSIYLCSVELGQGGETQYFGPGTRLLVL.

The V and J genes are TRBV11-2 and TRBJ2-1, with 8 bases identical to TRBD2. The CDR3 contains 15 residues. Germline V lookup: CDR1 SGHAT, CDR2 FQNNGV. The trim removed 3 bases at V and 5 bases at J, leaving 6 bases unmatched. The CDR3 region has the DNA TGTGCCAGCAGCTTTTCGGGACTAGGCGACAATGAGCAGTTCTTC. Translation: CASSFSGLGDNEQFF.

The chain has TRBV20-1 and TRBJ2-2; a weak D match, TRBD2 (5 bases). V was trimmed by 4 bases and J by 5 bases, leaving 14 bases between them. The V gene's germline CDR1 is DFQATT and CDR2 SNEGSKA (reference sequence). The CDR3 loop spans 14 amino acids. This CDR3 reads CSANLAPGTGELFF. The CDR3 DNA reads TGCAGTGCTAACTTAGCGCCGGGGACCGGGGAGCTGTTTTTT.

The CDR3 DNA sequence: TGCGCCAGCAGCCAAGTTCGAGGTTTTGGCTACACCTTC. This gives the protein CASSQVRGFGYTF. V usage is TRBV4-3 and J usage is TRBJ1-2; D is unclear. The CDR3 length is 13 residues. V lost 1 base to trimming and J lost 7 bases, with 10 bases between them. Germline V gives CDR1 LGHNA, CDR2 YSLEER.